This TCR beta chain originates from a study of cytomegalovirus exposure and HLA in healthy donors. The PCR used 60 Vbeta and 13 Jbeta primers. Here immunoSEQ multiplex PCR was the method, and the copy in TCRdb shows in-frame clones only, minus some. The table includes about 140,000 clones, 82% detected once. As to this clone: What it binds is unknown.

Germline lookup yields CDR1 SGHTS and CDR2 YDEGEE. V was pared by 3 bases and J by 3 bases, with 3 bases of the junction left unmatched. This CDR3 spans 14 amino acids. Findings and caveats of the study: CMV serostatus was the sole immune exposure information available. The authors listed 164 TCR beta chains as cytomegalovirus-associated. From TCR beta sequences, most subjects' HLA-A and HLA-B alleles were reportedly predicted accurately. Specificity for CMV antigens was confirmed in vitro for three of the CMV-associated chains.

Sequenced material: PBMCs. The chain uses TRBV5-8 and TRBJ2-5; 9 bases agree with TRBD1. This TCR derives from a man aged 25-45 years in good health and CMV-seropositive. CDR3: CASSYGTGKETQYF. CDR3 coding DNA: TGTGCCAGCAGCTACGGGACAGGGAAAGAGACCCAGTACTTC.